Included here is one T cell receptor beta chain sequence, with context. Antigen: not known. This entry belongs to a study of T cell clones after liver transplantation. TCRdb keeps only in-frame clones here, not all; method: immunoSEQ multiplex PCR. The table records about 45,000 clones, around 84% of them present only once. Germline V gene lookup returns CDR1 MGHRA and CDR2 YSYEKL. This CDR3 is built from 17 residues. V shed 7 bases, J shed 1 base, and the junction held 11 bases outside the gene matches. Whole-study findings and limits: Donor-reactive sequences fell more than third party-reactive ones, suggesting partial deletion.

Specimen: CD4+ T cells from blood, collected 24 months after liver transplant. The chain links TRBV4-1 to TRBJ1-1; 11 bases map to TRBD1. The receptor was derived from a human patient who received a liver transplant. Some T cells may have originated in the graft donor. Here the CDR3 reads CASKSGQGVKGNTEAFF. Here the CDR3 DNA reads TGCGCCAGCAAGTCGGGACAGGGGGTAAAGGGGAACACTGAAGCTTTCTTT.